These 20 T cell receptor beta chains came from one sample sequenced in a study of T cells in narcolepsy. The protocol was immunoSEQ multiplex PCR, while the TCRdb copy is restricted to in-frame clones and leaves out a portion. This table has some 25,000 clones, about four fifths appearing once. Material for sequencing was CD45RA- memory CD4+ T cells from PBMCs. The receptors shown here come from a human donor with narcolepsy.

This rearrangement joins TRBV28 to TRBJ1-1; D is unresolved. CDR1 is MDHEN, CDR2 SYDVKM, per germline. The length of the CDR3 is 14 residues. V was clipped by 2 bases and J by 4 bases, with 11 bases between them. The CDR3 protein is CASSLGQVGTEAFF. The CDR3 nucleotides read TGTGCCAGCAGTTTAGGGCAGGTCGGCACTGAAGCTTTCTTT.

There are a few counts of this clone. CDR3 sequence (DNA): TGTGCCAGCAGTTCTACCTACGAGCAGTACTTC. Translated, it gives CASSSTYEQYF. V and J are TRBV28 and TRBJ2-7; unclear D gene. From germline, CDR1 is MDHEN and CDR2 SYDVKM. The CDR3 is 11 residues long. Trimming shortened V by 4 bases and J by 2 bases, and 3 bases separated the two germline ends.

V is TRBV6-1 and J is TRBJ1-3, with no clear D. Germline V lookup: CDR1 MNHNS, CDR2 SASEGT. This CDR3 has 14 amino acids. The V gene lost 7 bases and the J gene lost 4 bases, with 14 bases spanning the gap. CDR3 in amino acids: CASTGEIRGNTIYF. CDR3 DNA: TGTGCCAGCACCGGTGAGATTAGAGGAAACACCATATATTTT.

CDR3 nucleotide sequence: TGTGCCAGCTCGGACAGGACATATGGCTACACCTTC. Its protein product is CASSDRTYGYTF. V and J are TRBV28 and TRBJ1-2; 7 bases align to TRBD1. Germline lookup yields CDR1 MDHEN and CDR2 SYDVKM. Unmatched junction bases numbered 5, after V lost 8 bases and J lost 5 bases. The CDR3 has 12 residues.

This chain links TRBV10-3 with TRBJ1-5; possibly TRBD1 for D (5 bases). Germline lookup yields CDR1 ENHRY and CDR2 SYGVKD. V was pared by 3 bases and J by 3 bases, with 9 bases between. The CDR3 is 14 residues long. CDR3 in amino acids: CAISDRAINQPQHF. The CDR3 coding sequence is TGTGCCATCAGTGACAGGGCGATCAATCAGCCCCAGCATTTT.

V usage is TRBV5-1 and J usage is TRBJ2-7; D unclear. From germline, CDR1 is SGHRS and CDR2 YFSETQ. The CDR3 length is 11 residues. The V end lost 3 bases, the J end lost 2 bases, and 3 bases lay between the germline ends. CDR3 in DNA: TGCGCCAGCAGCTCCACCTACGAGCAGTACTTC. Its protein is CASSSTYEQYF.

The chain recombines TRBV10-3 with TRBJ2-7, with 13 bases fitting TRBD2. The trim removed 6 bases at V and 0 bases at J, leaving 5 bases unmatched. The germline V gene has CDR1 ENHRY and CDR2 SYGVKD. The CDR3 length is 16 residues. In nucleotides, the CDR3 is TGTGCCATCAGATCGGGACTAGCGGGGCACTCCTACGAGCAGTACTTC. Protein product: CAIRSGLAGHSYEQYF.

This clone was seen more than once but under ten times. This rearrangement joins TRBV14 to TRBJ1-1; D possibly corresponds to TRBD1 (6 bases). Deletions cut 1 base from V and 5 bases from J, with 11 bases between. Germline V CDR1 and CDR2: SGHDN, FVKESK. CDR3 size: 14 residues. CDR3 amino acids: CASSQVVGGTEAFF. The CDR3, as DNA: TGTGCCAGCAGCCAAGTAGTAGGGGGGACTGAAGCTTTCTTT. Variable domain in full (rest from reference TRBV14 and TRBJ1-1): EAGVTQFPSHSVIEKGQTVTLRCDPISGHDNLYWYRRVMGKEIKFLLHFVKESKQDESGMPNNRFLAERTGGTYSTLKVQPAELEDSGVYFCASSQVVGGTEAFFGQGTRLTVV.

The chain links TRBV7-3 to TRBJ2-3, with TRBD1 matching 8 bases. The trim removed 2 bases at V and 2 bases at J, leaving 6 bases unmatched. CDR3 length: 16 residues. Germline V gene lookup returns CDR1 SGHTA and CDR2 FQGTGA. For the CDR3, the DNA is TGTGCCAGCAGCTTAGCCCAGGGGGCTCCCACAGATACGCAGTATTTT. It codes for CASSLAQGAPTDTQYF.

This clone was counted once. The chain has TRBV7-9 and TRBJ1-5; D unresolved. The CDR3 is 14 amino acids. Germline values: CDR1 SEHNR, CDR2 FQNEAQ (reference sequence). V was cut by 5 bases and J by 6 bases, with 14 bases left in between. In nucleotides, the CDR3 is TGTGCCAGCAGCCTTGGGCCCCCCCCTCAGCCCCAGCATTTT. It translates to CASSLGPPPQPQHF.

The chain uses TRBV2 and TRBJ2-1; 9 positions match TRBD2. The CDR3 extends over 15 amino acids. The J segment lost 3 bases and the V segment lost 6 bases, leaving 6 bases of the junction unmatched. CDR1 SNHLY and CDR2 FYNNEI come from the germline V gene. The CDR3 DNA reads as TGTGCCAGCAGGGTAGCGGGAGTATTCTACAATGAGCAGTTCTTC. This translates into CASRVAGVFYNEQFF.

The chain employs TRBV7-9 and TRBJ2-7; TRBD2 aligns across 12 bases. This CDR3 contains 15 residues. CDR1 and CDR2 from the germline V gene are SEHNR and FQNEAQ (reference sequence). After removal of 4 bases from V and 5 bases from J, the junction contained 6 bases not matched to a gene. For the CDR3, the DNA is TGTGCCAGCAGCTCCTGGACTAGCGGGAACAACGAGCAGTACTTC. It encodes CASSSWTSGNNEQYF.

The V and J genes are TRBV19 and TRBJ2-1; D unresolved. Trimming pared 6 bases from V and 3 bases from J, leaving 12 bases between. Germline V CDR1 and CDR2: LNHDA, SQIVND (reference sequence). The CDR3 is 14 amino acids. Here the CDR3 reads CASREDGYYNEQFF. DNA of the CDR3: TGTGCCAGTAGAGAAGACGGATACTACAATGAGCAGTTCTTC.

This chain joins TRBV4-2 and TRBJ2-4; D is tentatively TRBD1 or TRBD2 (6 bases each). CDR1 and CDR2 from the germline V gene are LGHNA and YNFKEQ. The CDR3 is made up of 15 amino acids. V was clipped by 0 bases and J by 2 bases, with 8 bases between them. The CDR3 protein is CASSQEGGTKNIQYF. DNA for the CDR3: TGTGCCAGCAGCCAAGAAGGGGGGACCAAAAACATTCAGTACTTC.

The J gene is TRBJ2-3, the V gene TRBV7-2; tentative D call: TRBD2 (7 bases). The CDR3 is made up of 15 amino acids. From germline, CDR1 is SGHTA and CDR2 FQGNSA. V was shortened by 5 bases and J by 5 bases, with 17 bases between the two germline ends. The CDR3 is CASSPLGGAGDTQYF. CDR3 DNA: TGTGCCAGCAGCCCCCTGGGGGGGGCCGGAGATACGCAGTATTTT.

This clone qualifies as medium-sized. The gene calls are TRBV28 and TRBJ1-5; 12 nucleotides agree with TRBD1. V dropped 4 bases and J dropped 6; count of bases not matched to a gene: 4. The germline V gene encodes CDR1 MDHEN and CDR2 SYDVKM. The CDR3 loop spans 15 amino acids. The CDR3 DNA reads TGTGCCAGCAGTTCGGGACAGGGGGCGAGTCAGCCCCAGCATTTT. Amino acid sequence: CASSSGQGASQPQHF.

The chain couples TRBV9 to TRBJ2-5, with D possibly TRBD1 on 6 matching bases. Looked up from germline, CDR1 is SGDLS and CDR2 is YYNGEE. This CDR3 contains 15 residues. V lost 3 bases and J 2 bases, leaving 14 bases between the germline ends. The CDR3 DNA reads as TGTGCCAGCAGCGACGGGACAATCCCTCAAGAGACCCAGTACTTC. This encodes CASSDGTIPQETQYF.

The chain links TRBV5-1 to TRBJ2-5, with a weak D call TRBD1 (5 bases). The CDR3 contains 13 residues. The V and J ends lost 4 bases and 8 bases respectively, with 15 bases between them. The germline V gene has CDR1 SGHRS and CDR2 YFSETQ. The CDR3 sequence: CASSPQGWETQYF. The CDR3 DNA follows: TGCGCCAGCAGCCCCCAGGGTTGGGAAACCCAGTACTTC. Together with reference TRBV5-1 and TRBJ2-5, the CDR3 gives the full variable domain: KAGVTQTPRYLIKTRGQQVTLSCSPISGHRSVSWYQQTPGQGLQFLFEYFSETQRNKGNFPGRFSGRQFSNSRSEMNVSTLELGDSALYLCASSPQGWETQYFGPGTRLLVL.

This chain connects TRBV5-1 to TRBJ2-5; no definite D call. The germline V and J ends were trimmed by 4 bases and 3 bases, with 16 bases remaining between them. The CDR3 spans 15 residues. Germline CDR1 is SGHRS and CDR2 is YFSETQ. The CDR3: CASSQMDGAEETQYF. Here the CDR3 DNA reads TGCGCCAGCAGCCAAATGGACGGAGCCGAAGAGACCCAGTACTTC.

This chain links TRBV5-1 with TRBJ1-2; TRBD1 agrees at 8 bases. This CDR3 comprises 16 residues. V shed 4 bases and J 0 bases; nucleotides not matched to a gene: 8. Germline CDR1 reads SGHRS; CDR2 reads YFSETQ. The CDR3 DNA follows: TGCGCCAGCAGCCTCGGGACAGGCCAAGCTAACTATGGCTACACCTTC. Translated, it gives CASSLGTGQANYGYTF.